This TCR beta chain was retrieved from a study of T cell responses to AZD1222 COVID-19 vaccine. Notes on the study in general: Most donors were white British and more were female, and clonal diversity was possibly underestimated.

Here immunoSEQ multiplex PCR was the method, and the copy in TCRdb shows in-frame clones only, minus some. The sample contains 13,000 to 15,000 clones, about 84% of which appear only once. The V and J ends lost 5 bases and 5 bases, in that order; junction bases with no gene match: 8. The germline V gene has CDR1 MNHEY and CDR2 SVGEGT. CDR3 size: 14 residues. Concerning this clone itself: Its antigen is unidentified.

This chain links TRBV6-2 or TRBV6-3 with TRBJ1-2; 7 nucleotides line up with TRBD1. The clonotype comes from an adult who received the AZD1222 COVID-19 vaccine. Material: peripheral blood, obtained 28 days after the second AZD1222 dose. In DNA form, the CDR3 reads TGTGCCAGCAGTATTACGGGACAGCCTTATGGCTACACCTTC. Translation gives CASSITGQPYGYTF.